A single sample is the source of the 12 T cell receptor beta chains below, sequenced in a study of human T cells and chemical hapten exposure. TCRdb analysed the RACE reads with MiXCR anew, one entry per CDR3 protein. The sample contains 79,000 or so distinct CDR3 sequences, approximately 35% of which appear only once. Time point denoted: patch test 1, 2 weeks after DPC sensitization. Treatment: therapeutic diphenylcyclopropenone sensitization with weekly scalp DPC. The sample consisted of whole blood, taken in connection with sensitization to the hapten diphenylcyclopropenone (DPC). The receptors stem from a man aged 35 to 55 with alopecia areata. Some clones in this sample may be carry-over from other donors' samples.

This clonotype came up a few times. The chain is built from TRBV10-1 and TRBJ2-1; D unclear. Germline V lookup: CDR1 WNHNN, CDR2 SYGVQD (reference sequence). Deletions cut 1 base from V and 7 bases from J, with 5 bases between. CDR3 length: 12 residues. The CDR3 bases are TGCGCCAGCAGTGAGTTAGGGAATGAGCAGTTCTTC. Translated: CASSELGNEQFF.

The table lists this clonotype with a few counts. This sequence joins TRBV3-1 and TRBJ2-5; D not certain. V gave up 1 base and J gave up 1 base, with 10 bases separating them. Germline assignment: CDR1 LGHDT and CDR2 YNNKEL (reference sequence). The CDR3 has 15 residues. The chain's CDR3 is CASSQGGRPQETQYF. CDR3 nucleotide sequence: TGTGCCAGCAGCCAAGGAGGCAGGCCCCAAGAGACCCAGTACTTC.

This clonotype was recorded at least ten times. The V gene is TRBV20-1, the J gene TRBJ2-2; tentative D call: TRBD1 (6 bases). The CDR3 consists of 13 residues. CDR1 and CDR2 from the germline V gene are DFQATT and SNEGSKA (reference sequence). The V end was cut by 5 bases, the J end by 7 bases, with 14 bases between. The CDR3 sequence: CSAYLRTDGELFF. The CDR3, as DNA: TGCAGTGCTTACCTCCGGACAGACGGGGAGCTGTTTTTT.

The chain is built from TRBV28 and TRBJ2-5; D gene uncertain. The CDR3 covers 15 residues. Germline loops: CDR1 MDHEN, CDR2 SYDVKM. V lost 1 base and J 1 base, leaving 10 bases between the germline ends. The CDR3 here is CASSLSSLGQETQYF. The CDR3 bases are TGTGCCAGCAGTTTATCGTCCCTAGGCCAAGAGACCCAGTACTTC.

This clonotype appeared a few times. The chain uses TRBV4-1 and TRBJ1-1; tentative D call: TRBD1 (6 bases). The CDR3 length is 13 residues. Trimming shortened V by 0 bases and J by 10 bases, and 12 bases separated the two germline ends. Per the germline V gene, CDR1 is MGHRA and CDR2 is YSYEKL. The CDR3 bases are TGCGCCAGCAGCCAAGATCGGGCAGGGGCAGCTTTCTTT. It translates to CASSQDRAGAAFF.

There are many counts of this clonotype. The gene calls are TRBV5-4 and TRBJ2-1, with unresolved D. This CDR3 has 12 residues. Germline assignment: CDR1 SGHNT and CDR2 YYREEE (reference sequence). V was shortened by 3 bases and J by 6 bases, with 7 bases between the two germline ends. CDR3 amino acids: CASSSLGNEQFF. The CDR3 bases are TGTGCCAGCAGCTCTCTTGGCAATGAGCAGTTCTTC.

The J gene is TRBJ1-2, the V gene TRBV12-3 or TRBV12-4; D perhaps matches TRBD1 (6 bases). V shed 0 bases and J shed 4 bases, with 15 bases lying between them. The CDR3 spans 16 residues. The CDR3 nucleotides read TGTGCCAGCAGTTTAGCGTTCCAGGGGTCCGTCTATGGCTACACCTTC. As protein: CASSLAFQGSVYGYTF.

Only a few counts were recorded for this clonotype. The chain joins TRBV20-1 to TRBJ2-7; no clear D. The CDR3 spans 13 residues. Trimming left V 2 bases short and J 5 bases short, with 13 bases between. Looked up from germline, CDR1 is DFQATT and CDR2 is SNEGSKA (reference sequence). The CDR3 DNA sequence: TGCAGTGCTAGATCCATCATCCAGGACGAGCAGTACTTC. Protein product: CSARSIIQDEQYF.

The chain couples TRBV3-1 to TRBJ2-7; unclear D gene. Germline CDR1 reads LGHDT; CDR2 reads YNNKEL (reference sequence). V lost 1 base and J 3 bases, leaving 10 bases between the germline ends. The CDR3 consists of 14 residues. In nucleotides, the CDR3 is TGTGCCAGCAGCCAAGGCCCAGGATACTACGAGCAGTACTTC. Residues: CASSQGPGYYEQYF.

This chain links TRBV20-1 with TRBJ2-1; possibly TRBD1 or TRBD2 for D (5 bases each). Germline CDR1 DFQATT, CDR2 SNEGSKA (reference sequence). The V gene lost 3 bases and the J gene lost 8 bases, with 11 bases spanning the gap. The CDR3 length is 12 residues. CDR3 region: CSARGVVYEQFF. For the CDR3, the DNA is TGCAGTGCTAGGGGGGTAGTTTATGAGCAGTTCTTC.

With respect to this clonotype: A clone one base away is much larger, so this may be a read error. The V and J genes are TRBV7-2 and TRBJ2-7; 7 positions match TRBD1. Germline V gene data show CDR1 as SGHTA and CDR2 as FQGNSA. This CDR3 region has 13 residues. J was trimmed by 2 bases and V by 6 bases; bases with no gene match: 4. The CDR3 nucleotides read TGTGCCAGCAGACCGACAGGGACCTACGAGCAGTACGTC. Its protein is CASRPTGTYEQYV.

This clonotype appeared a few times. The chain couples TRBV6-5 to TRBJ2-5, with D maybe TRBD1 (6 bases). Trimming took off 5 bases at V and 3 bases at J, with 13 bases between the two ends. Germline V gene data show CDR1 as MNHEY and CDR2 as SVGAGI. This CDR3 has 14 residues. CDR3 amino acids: CASSVTGRKETQYF. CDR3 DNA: TGTGCCAGCAGTGTAACAGGGCGGAAAGAGACCCAGTACTTC.